The rows below give T cell receptor beta chains drawn from one sample of a study of CD8+CD57+ T cells in acquired aplastic anemia. TCRdb used MiXCR to reprocess the reads, holding one entry per CDR3 protein. The profile shows roughly 240,000 distinct CDR3 sequences, more than 40% of them singletons. Sequenced sample: sorted CD4+, CD8+, or CD8+CD57+ T cells (not recorded which) from PBMCs. Receptors originate from a human donor with aplastic anemia. Both conserved end residues are part of each CDR3. A D gene is named only where the DNA matches it firmly. A clone size is listed for some rows: how often the clone was seen (once, few, many), or a class if it is expanded.

>-|TRBJ1-3|TRBV24-1|-
TGTGCCGCCAGTGACCCTGGAAACACCATATATTTT
CAASDPGNTIYF
>-|TRBJ2-7|TRBV12-3/TRBV12-4|-
TGTGCCACGGGACTCCTAAACTACGAGCAGTACTTC
CATGLLNYEQYF
>many|TRBJ2-3|TRBV6-4|TRBD2
TGTGCCAGCAGGGGACTAGCGGGGGGCACAGATACGCAGTATTTT
CASRGLAGGTDTQYF
>many|TRBJ1-2|TRBV12-3/TRBV12-4|-
TGTGCCAGCAGTTTTTCGGTAGGCGACCGAGATGGCTACACCTTC
CASSFSVGDRDGYTF
>many|TRBJ2-1|TRBV20-1|TRBD2
TGCAGTGCTGAGGCGCTAGCGGGAGACTACAATGAGCAGTTCTTC
CSAEALAGDYNEQFF
>many|TRBJ2-7|TRBV11-2|TRBD2
TGTGCCAGCAGCTTAGGCGGGGGAACTAGCGGGGGGATCGGCGAGCAGTACTTC
CASSLGGGTSGGIGEQYF
>-|TRBJ2-1|TRBV6-6|-
TGTGCCAGCAAAATTAGCGTGCCCAATGAGCAGTTCTTC
CASKISVPNEQFF
>many|TRBJ2-1|TRBV12-3/TRBV12-4|-
TGTGCCAGCAGCTGGGCCTGGAATGAGCAGTTCTTC
CASSWAWNEQFF
>few|TRBJ2-7|TRBV11-2|TRBD2
TGTGCCAGCAGCTTAGCTAGCGGTCGCTACGAGCAGTACTTC
CASSLASGRYEQYF
>once|TRBJ2-2|TRBV9|-
TGTGCCAGCAGCGTAGTTGACGAGATCGGGGAGCTGTTTTTT
CASSVVDEIGELFF
>-|TRBJ1-2|TRBV25-1|TRBD1
TGTGCCAGCAGTGAAGGTGGGACAGACTATGGCTACACCTTC
CASSEGGTDYGYTF
>many|TRBJ2-6|TRBV7-9|-
TGTGCCAGCAGCTTAGTCGGATTCTCTGGGGCCAACGTCCTGACTTTC
CASSLVGFSGANVLTF